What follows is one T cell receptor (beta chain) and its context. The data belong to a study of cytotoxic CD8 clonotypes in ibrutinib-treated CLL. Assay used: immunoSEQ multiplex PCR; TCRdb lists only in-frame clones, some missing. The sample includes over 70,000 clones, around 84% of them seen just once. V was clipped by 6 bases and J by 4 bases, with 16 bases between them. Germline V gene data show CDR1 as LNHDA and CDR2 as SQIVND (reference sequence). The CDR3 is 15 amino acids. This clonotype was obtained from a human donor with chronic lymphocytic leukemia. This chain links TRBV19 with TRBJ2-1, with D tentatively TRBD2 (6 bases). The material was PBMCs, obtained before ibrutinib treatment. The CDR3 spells CASSQFSGLYNEQFF. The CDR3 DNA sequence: TGTGCCAGTAGCCAATTTAGCGGATTATACAATGAGCAGTTCTTC.